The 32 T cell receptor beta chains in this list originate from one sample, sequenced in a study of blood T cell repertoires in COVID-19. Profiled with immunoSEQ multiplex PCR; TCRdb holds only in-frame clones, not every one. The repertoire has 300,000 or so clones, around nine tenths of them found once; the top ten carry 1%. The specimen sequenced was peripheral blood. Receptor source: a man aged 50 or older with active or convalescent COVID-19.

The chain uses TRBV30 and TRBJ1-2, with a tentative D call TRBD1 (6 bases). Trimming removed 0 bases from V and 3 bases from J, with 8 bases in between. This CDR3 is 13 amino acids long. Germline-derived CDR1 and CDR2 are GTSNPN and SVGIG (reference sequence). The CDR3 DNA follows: TGTGCCTGGAGTGTACCAGGGGACTATGGCTACACCTTC. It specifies CAWSVPGDYGYTF.

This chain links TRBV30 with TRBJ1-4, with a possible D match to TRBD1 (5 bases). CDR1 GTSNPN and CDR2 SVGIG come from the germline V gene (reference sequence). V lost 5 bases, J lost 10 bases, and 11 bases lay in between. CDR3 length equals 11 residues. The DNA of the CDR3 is TGTGCCTGGGAGCGGGGGGGAAAACTGTTTTTT. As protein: CAWERGGKLFF.

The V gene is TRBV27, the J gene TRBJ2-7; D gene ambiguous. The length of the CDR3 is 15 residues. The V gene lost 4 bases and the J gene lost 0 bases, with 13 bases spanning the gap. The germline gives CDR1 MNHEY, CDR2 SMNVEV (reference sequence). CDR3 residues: CASSSVTGYSYEQYF. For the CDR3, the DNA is TGTGCCAGCAGTTCCGTGACGGGTTACTCCTACGAGCAGTACTTC.

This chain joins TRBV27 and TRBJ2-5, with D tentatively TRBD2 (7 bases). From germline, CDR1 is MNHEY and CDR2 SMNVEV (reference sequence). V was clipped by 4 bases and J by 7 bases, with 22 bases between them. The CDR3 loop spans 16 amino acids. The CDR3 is CASSSHLQGPSGTQYF. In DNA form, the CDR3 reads TGTGCCAGCAGTTCCCACCTTCAGGGGCCTAGCGGGACCCAGTACTTC.

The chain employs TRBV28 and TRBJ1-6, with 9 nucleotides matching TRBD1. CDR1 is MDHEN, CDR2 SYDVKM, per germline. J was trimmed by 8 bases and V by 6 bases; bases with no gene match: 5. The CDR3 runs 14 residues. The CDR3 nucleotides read TGTGCCAGCAGCTGGGACAGGGAGGATTCACCCCTCCACTTT. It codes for CASSWDREDSPLHF. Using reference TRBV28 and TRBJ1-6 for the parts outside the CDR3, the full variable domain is DVKVTQSSRYLVKRTGEKVFLECVQDMDHENMFWYRQDPGLGLRLIYFSYDVKMKEKGDIPEGYSVSREKKERFSLILESASTNQTSMYLCASSWDREDSPLHFGNGTRLTVT.

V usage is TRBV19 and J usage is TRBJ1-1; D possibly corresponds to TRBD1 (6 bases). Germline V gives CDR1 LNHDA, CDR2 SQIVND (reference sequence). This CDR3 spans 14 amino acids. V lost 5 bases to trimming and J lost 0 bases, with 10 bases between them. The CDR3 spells CASSLGHMNTEAFF. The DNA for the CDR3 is TGTGCCAGTAGTCTGGGACACATGAACACTGAAGCTTTCTTT.

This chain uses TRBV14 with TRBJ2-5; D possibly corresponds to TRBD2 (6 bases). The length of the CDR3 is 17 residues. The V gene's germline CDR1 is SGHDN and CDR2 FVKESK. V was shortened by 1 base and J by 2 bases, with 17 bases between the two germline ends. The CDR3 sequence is CASSQAGTGGGQETQYF. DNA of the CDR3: TGTGCCAGCAGCCAAGCAGGGACGGGTGGAGGGCAAGAGACCCAGTACTTC.

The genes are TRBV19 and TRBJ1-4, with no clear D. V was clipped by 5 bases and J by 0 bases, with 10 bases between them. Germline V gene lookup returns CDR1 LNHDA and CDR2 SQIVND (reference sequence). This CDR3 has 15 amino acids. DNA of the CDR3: TGTGCCAGTAGTGTCGGACTAACAACTAATGAAAAACTGTTTTTT. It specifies CASSVGLTTNEKLFF. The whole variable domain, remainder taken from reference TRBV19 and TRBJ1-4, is DGGITQSPKYLFRKEGQNVTLSCEQNLNHDAMYWYRQDPGQGLRLIYYSQIVNDFQKGDIAEGYSVSREKKESFPLTVTSAQKNPTAFYLCASSVGLTTNEKLFFGSGTQLSVL.

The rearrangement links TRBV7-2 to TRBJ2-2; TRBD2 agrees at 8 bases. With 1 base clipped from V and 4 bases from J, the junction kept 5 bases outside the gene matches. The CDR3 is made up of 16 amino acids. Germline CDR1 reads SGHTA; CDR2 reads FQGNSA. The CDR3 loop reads CASSLVLSGATGELFF. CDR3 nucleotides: TGTGCCAGCAGCTTAGTTCTTAGCGGGGCCACCGGGGAGCTGTTTTTT.

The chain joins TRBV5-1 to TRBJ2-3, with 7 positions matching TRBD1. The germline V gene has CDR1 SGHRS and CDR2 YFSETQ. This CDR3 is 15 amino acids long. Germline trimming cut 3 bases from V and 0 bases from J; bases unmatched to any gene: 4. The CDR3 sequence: CASSWTGTSTDTQYF. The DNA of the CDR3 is TGCGCCAGCAGCTGGACAGGTACTAGCACAGATACGCAGTATTTT.

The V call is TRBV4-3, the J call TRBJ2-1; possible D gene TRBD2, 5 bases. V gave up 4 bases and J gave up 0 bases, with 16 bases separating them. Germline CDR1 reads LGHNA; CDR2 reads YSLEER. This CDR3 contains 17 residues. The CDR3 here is CASSPRVEAYSYNEQFF. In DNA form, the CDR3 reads TGCGCCAGCAGCCCGAGGGTGGAAGCCTACTCCTACAATGAGCAGTTCTTC.

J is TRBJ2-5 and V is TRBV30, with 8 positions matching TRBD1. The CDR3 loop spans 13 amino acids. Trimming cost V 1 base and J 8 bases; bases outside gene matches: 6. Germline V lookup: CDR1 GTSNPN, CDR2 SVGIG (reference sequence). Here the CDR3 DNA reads TGTGCCTGGAGTGGAACGGACAGGGTAACCCAGTACTTC. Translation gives CAWSGTDRVTQYF.

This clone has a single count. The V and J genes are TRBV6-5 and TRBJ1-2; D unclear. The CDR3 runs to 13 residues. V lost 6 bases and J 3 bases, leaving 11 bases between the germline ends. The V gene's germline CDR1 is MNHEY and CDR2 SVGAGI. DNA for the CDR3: TGTGCCAGCAGGTCCGATAACTACTATGGCTACACCTTC. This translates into CASRSDNYYGYTF.

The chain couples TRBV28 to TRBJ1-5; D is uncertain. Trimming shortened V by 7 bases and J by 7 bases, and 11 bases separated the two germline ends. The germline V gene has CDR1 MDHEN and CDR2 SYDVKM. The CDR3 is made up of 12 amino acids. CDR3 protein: CASTRLNQPQHF. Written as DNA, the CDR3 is TGTGCCAGCACCCGGTTGAACCAGCCCCAGCATTTT.

This chain's CDR3 is CASSQESYLSGNTIYF. DNA of the CDR3: TGTGCCAGCAGCCAAGAGTCCTATCTCTCTGGAAACACCATATATTTT. The chain employs TRBV16 and TRBJ1-3, with D unclear. Trimming stripped 2 bases from V and 0 bases from J, with 11 bases between. CDR1 is KGHSY and CDR2 is FQNENV in the germline V gene. The CDR3 is 16 residues long.

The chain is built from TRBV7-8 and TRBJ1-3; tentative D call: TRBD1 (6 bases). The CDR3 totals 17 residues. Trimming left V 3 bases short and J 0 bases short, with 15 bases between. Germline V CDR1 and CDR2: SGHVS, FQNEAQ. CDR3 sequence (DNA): TGTGCCAGCAGCTTGACAGGATACTCTAGCTCTGGAAACACCATATATTTT. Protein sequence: CASSLTGYSSSGNTIYF. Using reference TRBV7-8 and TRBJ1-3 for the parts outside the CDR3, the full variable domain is GAGVSQSPRYKVAKRGQDVALRCDPISGHVSLFWYQQALGQGPEFLTYFQNEAQLDKSGLPSDRFFAERPEGSVSTLKIQRTQQEDSAVYLCASSLTGYSSSGNTIYFGEGSWLTVV.

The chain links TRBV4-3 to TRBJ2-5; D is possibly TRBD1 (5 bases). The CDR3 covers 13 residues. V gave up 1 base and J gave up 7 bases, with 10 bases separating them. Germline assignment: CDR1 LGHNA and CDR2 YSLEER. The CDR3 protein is CASSQVLQGTQYF. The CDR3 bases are TGCGCCAGCAGCCAAGTTCTGCAGGGGACCCAGTACTTC.

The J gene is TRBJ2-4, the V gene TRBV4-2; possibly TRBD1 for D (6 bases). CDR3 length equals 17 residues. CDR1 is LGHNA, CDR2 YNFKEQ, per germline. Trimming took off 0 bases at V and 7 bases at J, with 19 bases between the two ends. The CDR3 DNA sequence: TGTGCCAGCAGCCAAGACGGGTCCTTACAGGGTAGCAACATTCAGTACTTC. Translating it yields CASSQDGSLQGSNIQYF.

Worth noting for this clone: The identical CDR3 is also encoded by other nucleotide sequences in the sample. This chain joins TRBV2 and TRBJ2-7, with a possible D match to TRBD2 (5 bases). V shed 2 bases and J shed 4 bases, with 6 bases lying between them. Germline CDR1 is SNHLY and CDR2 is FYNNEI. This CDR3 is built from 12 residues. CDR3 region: CASSERGYEQYF. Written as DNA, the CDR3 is TGTGCCAGCAGTGAACGCGGGTACGAGCAGTACTTC.

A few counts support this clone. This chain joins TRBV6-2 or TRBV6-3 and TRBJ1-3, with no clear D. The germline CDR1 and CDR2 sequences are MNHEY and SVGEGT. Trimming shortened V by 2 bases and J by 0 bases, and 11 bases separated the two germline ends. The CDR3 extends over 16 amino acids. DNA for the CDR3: TGTGCCAGCAGTTACGGCGGGTCCCGCTCTGGAAACACCATATATTTT. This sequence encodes CASSYGGSRSGNTIYF.

The CDR3 DNA is TGTGCCAGCTCACCATTCCAGTTCGGCACAGATACGCAGTATTTT. As protein: CASSPFQFGTDTQYF. The rearrangement links TRBV18 to TRBJ2-3; D is uncertain. The germline V gene has CDR1 KGHSH and CDR2 LQKENI. Trimming removed 2 bases from V and 1 base from J, with 10 bases in between. The CDR3 length is 15 residues.

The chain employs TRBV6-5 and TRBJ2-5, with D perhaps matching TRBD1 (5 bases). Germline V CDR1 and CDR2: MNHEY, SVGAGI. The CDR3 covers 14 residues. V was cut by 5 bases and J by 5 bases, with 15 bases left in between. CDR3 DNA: TGTGCCAGCAGTATCGACAGTTTCTGGGAGACCCAGTACTTC. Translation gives CASSIDSFWETQYF.

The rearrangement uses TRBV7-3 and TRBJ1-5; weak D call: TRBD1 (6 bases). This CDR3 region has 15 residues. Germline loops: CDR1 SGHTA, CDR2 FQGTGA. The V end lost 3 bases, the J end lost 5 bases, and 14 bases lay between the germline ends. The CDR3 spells CASSLTGSPDQPQHF. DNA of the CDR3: TGTGCCAGCAGCTTGACAGGTTCACCGGATCAGCCCCAGCATTTT.

The CDR3 spells CASSDLGGRAGNTIYF. The CDR3 DNA sequence: TGTGCCAGCAGCGATTTGGGGGGACGTGCTGGAAACACCATATATTTT. This chain joins TRBV28 and TRBJ1-3, with D possibly TRBD1 on 5 matching bases. Looked up from germline, CDR1 is MDHEN and CDR2 is SYDVKM. V dropped 6 bases and J dropped 2 bases, with 17 bases sitting between them. CDR3 length: 16 amino acids.

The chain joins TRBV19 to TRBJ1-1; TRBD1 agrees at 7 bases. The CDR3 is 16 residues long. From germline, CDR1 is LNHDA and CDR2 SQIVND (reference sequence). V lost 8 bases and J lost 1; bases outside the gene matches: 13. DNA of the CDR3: TGTGCCAGTGAAAGGAGGGGCAGGGGGGCGAACACTGAAGCTTTCTTT. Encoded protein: CASERRGRGANTEAFF.

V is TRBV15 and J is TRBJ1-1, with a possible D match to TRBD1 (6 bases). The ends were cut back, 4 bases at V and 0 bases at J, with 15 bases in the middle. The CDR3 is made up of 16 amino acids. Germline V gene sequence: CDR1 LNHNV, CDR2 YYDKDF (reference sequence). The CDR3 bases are TGTGCCACCAGCATGGGGGGGGCTGTTATGAACACTGAAGCTTTCTTT. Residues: CATSMGGAVMNTEAFF.

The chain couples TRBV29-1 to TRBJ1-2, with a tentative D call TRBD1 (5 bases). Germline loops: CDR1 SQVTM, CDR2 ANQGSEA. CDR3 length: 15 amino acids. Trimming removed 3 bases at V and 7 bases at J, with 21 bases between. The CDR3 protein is CSVDLPGGTQGGYTF. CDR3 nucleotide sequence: TGCAGCGTTGATCTCCCGGGGGGGACCCAAGGTGGCTACACCTTC.

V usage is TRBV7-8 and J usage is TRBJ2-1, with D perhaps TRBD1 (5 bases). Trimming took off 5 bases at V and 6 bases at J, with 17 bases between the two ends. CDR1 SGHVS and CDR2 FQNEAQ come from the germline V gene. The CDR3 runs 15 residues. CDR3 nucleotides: TGTGCCAGCAGCCCCTACCTAGGGGCAACCAATGAGCAGTTCTTC. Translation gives CASSPYLGATNEQFF. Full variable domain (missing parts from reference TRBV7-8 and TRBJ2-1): GAGVSQSPRYKVAKRGQDVALRCDPISGHVSLFWYQQALGQGPEFLTYFQNEAQLDKSGLPSDRFFAERPEGSVSTLKIQRTQQEDSAVYLCASSPYLGATNEQFFGPGTRLTVL.

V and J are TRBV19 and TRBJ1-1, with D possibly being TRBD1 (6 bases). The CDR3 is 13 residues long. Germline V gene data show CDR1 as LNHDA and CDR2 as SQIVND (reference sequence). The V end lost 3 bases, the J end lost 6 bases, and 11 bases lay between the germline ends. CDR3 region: CASSMETGSEAFF. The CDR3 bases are TGTGCCAGTAGTATGGAGACAGGCTCTGAAGCTTTCTTT. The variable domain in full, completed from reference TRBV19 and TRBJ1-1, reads DGGITQSPKYLFRKEGQNVTLSCEQNLNHDAMYWYRQDPGQGLRLIYYSQIVNDFQKGDIAEGYSVSREKKESFPLTVTSAQKNPTAFYLCASSMETGSEAFFGQGTRLTVV.

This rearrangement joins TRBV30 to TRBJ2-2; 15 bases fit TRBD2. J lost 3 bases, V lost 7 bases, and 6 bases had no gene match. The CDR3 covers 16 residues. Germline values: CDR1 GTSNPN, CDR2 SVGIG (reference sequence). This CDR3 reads CASGTSGRPHTGELFF. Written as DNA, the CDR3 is TGTGCCTCGGGGACTAGCGGGAGGCCTCACACCGGGGAGCTGTTTTTT.

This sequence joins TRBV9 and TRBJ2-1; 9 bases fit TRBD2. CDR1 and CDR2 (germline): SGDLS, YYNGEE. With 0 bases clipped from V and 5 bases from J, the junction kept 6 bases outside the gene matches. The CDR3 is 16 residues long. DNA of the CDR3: TGTGCCAGCAGCGTAGCTAGCGGGATAAACAACAATGAGCAGTTCTTC. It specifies CASSVASGINNNEQFF.

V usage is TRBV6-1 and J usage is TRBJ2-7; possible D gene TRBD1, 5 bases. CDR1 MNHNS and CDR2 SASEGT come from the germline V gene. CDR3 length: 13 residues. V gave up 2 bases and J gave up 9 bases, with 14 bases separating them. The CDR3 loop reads CASSELGRATQYF. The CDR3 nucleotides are TGTGCCAGCAGTGAATTAGGCAGGGCGACGCAGTACTTC.